Following are 11 T cell receptor beta chains from one sample sequenced in a study of blood T cell repertoires in COVID-19. Libraries were prepared by immunoSEQ multiplex PCR; TCRdb keeps only in-frame clonotypes and omits some of them. The data hold about 80,000 clones, with 78% observed a single time. Sequenced input: peripheral blood. The receptors come from a human donor in a cohort sampled during active COVID-19.

This chain uses TRBV2 with TRBJ2-7; TRBD2 matches 7 bases. The CDR3 is made up of 15 amino acids. The V gene's germline CDR1 is SNHLY and CDR2 FYNNEI. The ends lost 4 bases at V and 4 bases at J; junction bases unmatched: 10. For the CDR3, the DNA is TGTGCCAGCAGTGGTTGGGAGGGGATCCAGTACGAGCAGTACTTC. Protein sequence: CASSGWEGIQYEQYF.

This clone was observed a single time. This sequence joins TRBV28 and TRBJ2-7; weak D call: TRBD2 (6 bases). Per the germline V gene, CDR1 is MDHEN and CDR2 is SYDVKM. The CDR3 is made up of 13 amino acids. V dropped 5 bases and J dropped 3 bases, with 11 bases sitting between them. CDR3 protein: CASSLGGYYEQYF. As DNA, the CDR3 is TGTGCCAGCAGTCTGGGGGGATACTACGAGCAGTACTTC. Full variable domain (rest looked up from reference TRBV28 and TRBJ2-7): DVKVTQSSRYLVKRTGEKVFLECVQDMDHENMFWYRQDPGLGLRLIYFSYDVKMKEKGDIPEGYSVSREKKERFSLILESASTNQTSMYLCASSLGGYYEQYFGPGTRLTVT.

This clone came up a few times. The chain combines TRBV6-1 with TRBJ1-5; unclear D gene. Germline CDR1 is MNHNS and CDR2 is SASEGT. Trimming removed 2 bases at V and 6 bases at J, with 14 bases between. The length of the CDR3 is 15 residues. The CDR3 DNA sequence: TGTGCCAGCAGTGAATTCGGTCATTTAGCTCAGCCCCAGCATTTT. It codes for CASSEFGHLAQPQHF.

This chain links TRBV5-4 with TRBJ2-7; weak D call: TRBD1 (6 bases). The CDR3 is 14 amino acids. The germline V gene has CDR1 SGHNT and CDR2 YYREEE (reference sequence). The V end lost 4 bases, the J end lost 5 bases, and 16 bases lay between the germline ends. CDR3 amino acids: CASSKQGTKDEQYF. For the CDR3, the DNA is TGTGCCAGCAGCAAACAGGGTACCAAGGACGAGCAGTACTTC.

V usage is TRBV9 and J usage is TRBJ1-2, with TRBD1 matching over 7 bases. Trimming took 0 bases from V and 13 from J; bases not matched to a gene: 12. The CDR3 runs to 14 residues. The germline CDR1 and CDR2 sequences are SGDLS and YYNGEE. The CDR3, as DNA: TGTGCCAGCAGCGTAGAAGGTGGGGCAGGGGGATTCACCTTC. As protein: CASSVEGGAGGFTF.

J is TRBJ1-2 and V is TRBV6-6, with 9 bases identical to TRBD1. With V trimmed by 8 bases and J by 4 bases, 11 bases remained unmatched. CDR1 and CDR2 (germline): MNHNY, SVGAGI (reference sequence). This CDR3 contains 15 residues. In nucleotides, the CDR3 is TGTGCCAGCTATCCTACAGGGGGCTGGGGCTATGGCTACACCTTC. This encodes CASYPTGGWGYGYTF.

V gene TRBV12-3 or TRBV12-4 combines with J gene TRBJ1-1, with D possibly TRBD1 on 6 matching bases. V was cut by 7 bases and J by 5 bases, with 14 bases left in between. The CDR3 extends over 13 amino acids. CDR3 nucleotide sequence: TGTGCCAGCACCCTGTGGGGGCGGACTGAAGCTTTCTTT. As protein: CASTLWGRTEAFF.

The chain has TRBV6-5 and TRBJ1-5; D ambiguous. The CDR3 extends over 14 amino acids. Trimming shortened V by 4 bases and J by 2 bases, and 9 bases separated the two germline ends. Germline V lookup: CDR1 MNHEY, CDR2 SVGAGI. CDR3 DNA sequence: TGTGCCAGCAGTTGGGCAGGCGGCAATCAGCCCCAGCATTTT. Its protein is CASSWAGGNQPQHF.

CDR3 residues: CASSPGGTEAFF. CDR3 bases: TGTGCCAGTAGTCCGGGGGGCACTGAAGCTTTCTTT. The rearrangement links TRBV28 to TRBJ1-1; a weak D match, TRBD1 (5 bases). The CDR3 covers 12 residues. CDR1 and CDR2 from the germline V gene are MDHEN and SYDVKM. The V and J ends lost 9 bases and 4 bases respectively, with 12 bases between them.

The chain is built from TRBV18 and TRBJ1-5, with TRBD1 matching over 7 bases. Germline V gene lookup returns CDR1 KGHSH and CDR2 LQKENI. The CDR3 totals 14 residues. The junction had 3 bases not matched to a gene; V was cut back by 6 bases and J by 1 base. The CDR3 protein is CASSTQGSNQPQHF. The CDR3, as DNA: TGTGCCAGCTCGACACAGGGGAGCAATCAGCCCCAGCATTTT. Together with reference TRBV18 and TRBJ1-5, the CDR3 gives the full variable domain: NAGVMQNPRHLVRRRGQEARLRCSPMKGHSHVYWYRQLPEEGLKFMVYLQKENIIDESGMPKERFSAEFPKEGPSILRIQQVVRGDSAAYFCASSTQGSNQPQHFGDGTRLSIL.

This clone was picked up many times. The CDR3 here is CASSHGTGETQYF. CDR3 DNA: TGTGCCAGCAGCCACGGGACAGGGGAGACCCAGTACTTC. V gene TRBV5-6 combines with J gene TRBJ2-5; TRBD1 agrees at 9 bases. The CDR3 covers 13 residues. CDR1 SGHDT and CDR2 YYEEEE come from the germline V gene. The V segment lost 4 bases and the J segment 5 bases; nucleotides outside the gene matches: 3.